A selection of T cell receptor beta chains follows, all from one sample in a study of blood T cell repertoires in COVID-19. Produced via immunoSEQ multiplex PCR; TCRdb's table is partial and in-frame only. The profile covers approximately 150,000 clones, with approximately 86% appearing a single time and about 4% taken by the ten largest. The specimen was PBMCs or T cells enriched from blood (not recorded which). These TCRs come from a woman in her thirties or forties who had been exposed to COVID-19. Both conserved end residues are part of each CDR3. The order of the fields is V gene, J gene, clone size, D gene, CDR3 DNA, CDR3 protein. D genes are given only for firm matches. Only some rows state a clone size, as once, few, many or a class for expanded clones.

v_call: TRBV27
j_call: TRBJ1-5
clone_size: NA
d_call: NA
cdr3_nt: TGTGCCAGCAGTTTAGCAGGGCCCAATCAGCCCCAGCATTTT
cdr3_aa: CASSLAGPNQPQHF

v_call: TRBV5-4
j_call: TRBJ2-1
clone_size: NA
d_call: TRBD1
cdr3_nt: TGTGCCAGCAGCTTGGGACAGGGGCAGAGTAGAAATGAGCAGTTCTTC
cdr3_aa: CASSLGQGQSRNEQFF

v_call: TRBV11-2
j_call: TRBJ2-5
clone_size: NA
d_call: NA
cdr3_nt: TGTGCCAGCAGCTTAGCCCCGGGCGACTACGAGACCCAGTACTTC
cdr3_aa: CASSLAPGDYETQYF

v_call: TRBV4-3
j_call: TRBJ1-1
clone_size: NA
d_call: TRBD1
cdr3_nt: TGCGCCAGCAGCCAAGACACCACAGGGGGCATCACTGAAGCTTTCTTT
cdr3_aa: CASSQDTTGGITEAFF

v_call: TRBV29-1
j_call: TRBJ1-2
clone_size: NA
d_call: TRBD1
cdr3_nt: TGCAGCGCGGGACAGTCTAACTATGGCTACACCTTC
cdr3_aa: CSAGQSNYGYTF

v_call: TRBV29-1
j_call: TRBJ2-7
clone_size: once
d_call: TRBD2
cdr3_nt: TGCAGCGTTCTTAGCGGGAGGAACTACGAGCAGTACTTC
cdr3_aa: CSVLSGRNYEQYF

v_call: TRBV27
j_call: TRBJ1-1
clone_size: few
d_call: NA
cdr3_nt: TGTGCCAGCAGTTTAGAAGCAGGGCGCAATCAAGCTTTCTTT
cdr3_aa: CASSLEAGRNQAFF

v_call: TRBV10-3
j_call: TRBJ2-7
clone_size: once
d_call: TRBD2
cdr3_nt: TGTGCCATCAGTGAGTCAATTATAGCGGGAGACGAGCAGTACTTC
cdr3_aa: CAISESIIAGDEQYF

v_call: TRBV5-1
j_call: TRBJ2-7
clone_size: NA
d_call: TRBD1
cdr3_nt: TGCGCCAGCAGCTTGGAACCCGGGACAGAATACGAGCAGTACTTC
cdr3_aa: CASSLEPGTEYEQYF

v_call: TRBV24-1
j_call: TRBJ2-1
clone_size: NA
d_call: NA
cdr3_nt: TGTGCCACCAGTGGTGACAAGAACCCCCTGGTTAATGAGCAGTTCTTC
cdr3_aa: CATSGDKNPLVNEQFF

v_call: TRBV7-8
j_call: TRBJ2-1
clone_size: NA
d_call: TRBD2
cdr3_nt: TGTGCCAGCAGCTTGGAGACCGGGACTAGGACCGGTGAGCAGTTCTTC
cdr3_aa: CASSLETGTRTGEQFF

v_call: TRBV13
j_call: TRBJ1-6
clone_size: once
d_call: NA
cdr3_nt: TGTGCCAGCAGCCGGGTCGGACAGAGGAATAATTCACCCCTCCACTTT
cdr3_aa: CASSRVGQRNNSPLHF

v_call: TRBV3-1/TRBV3-2
j_call: TRBJ2-5
clone_size: NA
d_call: TRBD2
cdr3_nt: TGTGCCAGCAGCCAACCCGGGGGTAGCGGGGGGGCACTACAAGAGACCCAGTACTTC
cdr3_aa: CASSQPGGSGGALQETQYF

v_call: TRBV14
j_call: TRBJ2-2
clone_size: NA
d_call: TRBD1
cdr3_nt: TGTGCCAGCAGCCAAGGACAGGGGAAGACCGGGGAGCTGTTTTTT
cdr3_aa: CASSQGQGKTGELFF

v_call: TRBV29-1
j_call: TRBJ2-1
clone_size: NA
d_call: TRBD1
cdr3_nt: TGCAGCGTTGAGGTACAGGGGGAAGATGAGCAGTTCTTC
cdr3_aa: CSVEVQGEDEQFF

v_call: TRBV27
j_call: TRBJ1-2
clone_size: NA
d_call: NA
cdr3_nt: TGTGCCAGCAGTTTTTCTCCGGGACACGCTTATGGCTACACCTTC
cdr3_aa: CASSFSPGHAYGYTF

v_call: TRBV7-9
j_call: TRBJ1-6
clone_size: NA
d_call: TRBD1
cdr3_nt: TGTGCCAGCAGCTTAGTCGCCGGGACAGGGGATTCACCCCTCCACTTT
cdr3_aa: CASSLVAGTGDSPLHF

v_call: TRBV9
j_call: TRBJ2-2
clone_size: once
d_call: TRBD2
cdr3_nt: TGTGCCAGCAGCGTAGCAGATTGGAGCGGGAGACCCGGGGAGCTGTTTTTT
cdr3_aa: CASSVADWSGRPGELFF

v_call: TRBV9
j_call: TRBJ2-7
clone_size: few
d_call: TRBD1
cdr3_nt: TGTGCCAGCAGCGTAGATCCCGGGACAGCCTACGAGCAGTACTTC
cdr3_aa: CASSVDPGTAYEQYF

v_call: TRBV5-1
j_call: TRBJ2-1
clone_size: NA
d_call: NA
cdr3_nt: TGCGCCAGCAAGCGGGCTAATGAGCAGTTCTTC
cdr3_aa: CASKRANEQFF

v_call: TRBV11-2
j_call: TRBJ2-5
clone_size: NA
d_call: NA
cdr3_nt: TGTGCCAGCAGTTCGGAGACCCAGTACTTC
cdr3_aa: CASSSETQYF

v_call: TRBV28
j_call: TRBJ2-2
clone_size: NA
d_call: TRBD2
cdr3_nt: TGTGCCAGCAGTTTATTAGCGGGAGGGTCCGGGGAGCTGTTTTTT
cdr3_aa: CASSLLAGGSGELFF

v_call: TRBV23-1
j_call: TRBJ1-2
clone_size: NA
d_call: TRBD1
cdr3_nt: TGCGCCAGCACGGGCGGGACAGGATTC
cdr3_aa: CASTGGTGF

v_call: TRBV21-1
j_call: TRBJ1-5
clone_size: NA
d_call: NA
cdr3_nt: TGTGCCAGCAGCATCCGGGACAGGGGGCGCTTCGGTGGTGGGAAGAGGCCCCAGCATTTT
cdr3_aa: CASSIRDRGRFGGGKRPQHF

v_call: TRBV4-3
j_call: TRBJ2-6
clone_size: many
d_call: NA
cdr3_nt: TGCGCCAGCAGCCGGGACTCCTACTCTGGGGCCAACGTCCTGACTTTC
cdr3_aa: CASSRDSYSGANVLTF

v_call: TRBV5-1
j_call: TRBJ2-5
clone_size: once
d_call: TRBD2
cdr3_nt: TGCGCCAGCAGCACAAGACTAGCGGGGGCCACCCCCGAGACCCAGTACTTC
cdr3_aa: CASSTRLAGATPETQYF

v_call: TRBV9
j_call: TRBJ2-2
clone_size: NA
d_call: TRBD2
cdr3_nt: TGTGCCAGCAGCGCCCTAGCGGGAGGGGGAGCGGGCACCGGGGAGCTGTTTTTT
cdr3_aa: CASSALAGGGAGTGELFF

v_call: TRBV9
j_call: TRBJ1-5
clone_size: NA
d_call: NA
cdr3_nt: TGTGCCAGCAGCGTAGAGGCTGAGGGTCAGCCCCAGCATTTT
cdr3_aa: CASSVEAEGQPQHF

v_call: TRBV6-4
j_call: TRBJ2-2
clone_size: few
d_call: TRBD2
cdr3_nt: TGTGCCAGCAGTGACTCAGCAGCGGGAGTGATCGGGGAGCTGTTTTTT
cdr3_aa: CASSDSAAGVIGELFF

v_call: TRBV9
j_call: TRBJ1-1
clone_size: NA
d_call: NA
cdr3_nt: TGTGCCAGCAGCCCCCGCAGACAGAACACTGAAGCTTTCTTT
cdr3_aa: CASSPRRQNTEAFF

v_call: TRBV6-2/TRBV6-3
j_call: TRBJ1-3
clone_size: NA
d_call: NA
cdr3_nt: TGTGCCAGCAGTTACTCCCAGATCTTTATAACTAACTCTGGAAACACCATATATTTT
cdr3_aa: CASSYSQIFITNSGNTIYF

v_call: TRBV28
j_call: TRBJ2-5
clone_size: NA
d_call: TRBD2
cdr3_nt: TGTGCCAGCAGTCGAACAGGGGCCGGGACTAGCGGTGGGACCCAGTACTTC
cdr3_aa: CASSRTGAGTSGGTQYF

v_call: TRBV6-6
j_call: TRBJ1-1
clone_size: NA
d_call: NA
cdr3_nt: TGTGCCAGCAGTCTACCGGGGAGGGGTGGGGAAATGAACACTGAAGCTTTCTTT
cdr3_aa: CASSLPGRGGEMNTEAFF

v_call: TRBV11-3
j_call: TRBJ2-2
clone_size: once
d_call: TRBD1
cdr3_nt: TGTGCCAGCAGCTCCTTATTCCGGGACAGGGGGAGGACCACCGGGGAGCTGTTTTTT
cdr3_aa: CASSSLFRDRGRTTGELFF

v_call: TRBV5-4
j_call: TRBJ1-2
clone_size: NA
d_call: NA
cdr3_nt: TGTGCCAGCAGCTTGTTTGAGACATCTAACTATGGCTACACCTTC
cdr3_aa: CASSLFETSNYGYTF

v_call: TRBV19
j_call: TRBJ1-4
clone_size: NA
d_call: NA
cdr3_nt: TGTGCCAGTAGTATCAAATGGTCGGGTGAAAAACTGTTTTTT
cdr3_aa: CASSIKWSGEKLFF

v_call: TRBV21-1
j_call: TRBJ2-1
clone_size: NA
d_call: NA
cdr3_nt: TGTGCCAGCAGCTATACGACAGGGATGTACAATGAGCAGTTCTTC
cdr3_aa: CASSYTTGMYNEQFF

v_call: TRBV5-1
j_call: TRBJ1-5
clone_size: NA
d_call: TRBD1
cdr3_nt: TGCGCCAGCAGCCGACAGGGGGATCAGCCCCAGCATTTT
cdr3_aa: CASSRQGDQPQHF

v_call: TRBV19
j_call: TRBJ2-1
clone_size: few
d_call: NA
cdr3_nt: TGTGCCAGTAGTATTGACTGGTACAATGAGCAGTTCTTC
cdr3_aa: CASSIDWYNEQFF

v_call: TRBV7-6
j_call: TRBJ1-1
clone_size: NA
d_call: NA
cdr3_nt: TGTGCCAGCAGCCCTCGGGGAGGGTCAGGGAACACTGAAGCTTTCTTT
cdr3_aa: CASSPRGGSGNTEAFF

v_call: TRBV5-1
j_call: TRBJ1-2
clone_size: NA
d_call: TRBD1
cdr3_nt: TGCGCCAGCAAAGGGACAGGGGTTGGCTACACCTTC
cdr3_aa: CASKGTGVGYTF

v_call: TRBV19
j_call: TRBJ2-2
clone_size: NA
d_call: NA
cdr3_nt: TGTGCCAGTACCGTGGGGGCGGGGAACACCGGGGAGCTGTTTTTT
cdr3_aa: CASTVGAGNTGELFF

v_call: TRBV2
j_call: TRBJ1-6
clone_size: NA
d_call: NA
cdr3_nt: TGTGCCAGCTCCCGGGAGTCCAATTCACCCCTCCACTTT
cdr3_aa: CASSRESNSPLHF

v_call: TRBV3-1/TRBV3-2
j_call: TRBJ2-3
clone_size: NA
d_call: TRBD2
cdr3_nt: TGTGCCAGCAGCCGCAGACTAGCGGGGAGCACAGATACGCAGTATTTT
cdr3_aa: CASSRRLAGSTDTQYF

v_call: TRBV29-1
j_call: TRBJ1-3
clone_size: NA
d_call: NA
cdr3_nt: TGCGCGACAGTACAGGGTTACTCTGGAAACACCATATATTTT
cdr3_aa: CATVQGYSGNTIYF